One T cell receptor beta chain is described in this entry. Original processing methods: With immunoSEQ giving junction-only sequences and no quality scores, filtering differed. The protocol was immunoSEQ multiplex PCR, while the TCRdb copy is restricted to in-frame clones and leaves out a portion. V, J and clone size reflect that table, while D and trimming were determined from the DNA. The profile covers over a million clones, with 95% to 97% appearing a single time and over 1% taken by the ten largest. This sample is drawn from a study of shared clonotypes between healthy human individuals. In the study overall: The study used three CD4 naive, three CD4 memory, two CD8 naive and one CD8 memory plate per donor.

The CDR3 consists of 14 residues. CDR1 is MNHEY and CDR2 is SVGAGI in the germline V gene. V lost 6 bases and J 7 bases, leaving 19 bases between the germline ends. The chain recombines TRBV6-5 with TRBJ2-7; TRBD2 might be the D (6 bases). The source material was naive CD4+ T cells sorted from blood. Subset: CD45RA+ positively selected. This sequence originates from a man aged 30-40 years in good health. CDR3 sequence (DNA): TGTGCCAGCAGGAAAAGCGGACTACCCATAGAGCAGTACTTC. This gives the protein CASRKSGLPIEQYF.